This paragraph covers one T cell receptor (beta chain) sequence. Its antigen is not identified. A clone one base away is much larger, so this may be a read error. For blood RNA, unsorted whole blood served as the source, and germline DNA was extracted too. This entry belongs to a study of tumor-infiltrating lymphocytes in primary liver carcinoma. Looking at the study overall: Enrolled patients were male and female, aged 30 to 69 years. Productive TCRbeta read yields ran from roughly 3.65 to 7.13 million per sample and were similar between tissues.

The study, taken as a whole, reports: Without sorting, CD4+ versus CD8+ T cell repertoires were not compared.

TCR beta cDNA came from about 500 ng total RNA, primed with a constant-region primer. Three nested multiplex PCR rounds, a slightly modified ARM-PCR method, built the TCR beta libraries. The study ran its first two PCR rounds for about 11 cycles each, using TRBV1-TRBV30 forward primers and a C-beta reverse primer. TCRdb re-called the multiplex PCR reads with MiXCR, one entry per CDR3 protein. Of about 350,000 distinct CDR3 sequences listed, around three fifths are singletons. This CDR3 has 15 residues. The V and J ends lost 1 base and 4 bases respectively, with 13 bases between them. The germline CDR1 and CDR2 sequences are MNHEY and SVGAGI.

The receptor was isolated from a middle-aged man with primary liver carcinoma and hepatitis B virus infection. The rearrangement joins TRBV6-5 to TRBJ1-2; D ambiguous. The sequencing input was peripheral blood. The CDR3 reads CASSYFGDQSYGYTF. The DNA for the CDR3 is TGTGCCAGCAGTTACTTCGGTGATCAAAGCTATGGCTACACCTTC.